This T cell receptor beta chain is drawn from a study of cytomegalovirus exposure and HLA in healthy donors. General study points: With high specificity and sensitivity, the classifier reportedly diagnosed cytomegalovirus status. Sequencing likely caused a cluster of highly shared sequence variants. When analyzed later, a missense DCLRE1C variant was found to be linked to TCR beta V- and J-gene trimming. It was shown in a later analysis that HLA-associated TCR beta chains were more clonally expanded than other, equally common chains.

This clone has only a few counts. Its antigen is unknown. The PCR had 60 Vbeta and 13 Jbeta primers. Produced via immunoSEQ multiplex PCR; TCRdb's table is partial and in-frame only. Here the sample spans around 200,000 clones, 80% to 85% being singletons. The germline V and J ends were trimmed by 7 bases and 4 bases, with 16 bases remaining between them. Germline V gene lookup returns CDR1 SQVTM and CDR2 ANQGSEA. The CDR3 extends over 13 amino acids. This TCR came from a woman aged 18-29 years in good health and CMV-seronegative. What was sequenced was PBMCs. V usage is TRBV29-1 and J usage is TRBJ2-5, with D maybe TRBD1 (6 bases). The CDR3 bases are TGCAGCGCCGGACAGTTTATGTCAGAGACCCAGTACTTC. This translates into CSAGQFMSETQYF. Complete variable domain (other parts from reference TRBV29-1 and TRBJ2-5): SAVISQKPSRDICQRGTSLTIQCQVDSQVTMMFWYRQQPGQSLTLIATANQGSEATYESGFVIDKFPISRPNLTFSTLTVSNMSPEDSSIYLCSAGQFMSETQYFGPGTRLLVL.